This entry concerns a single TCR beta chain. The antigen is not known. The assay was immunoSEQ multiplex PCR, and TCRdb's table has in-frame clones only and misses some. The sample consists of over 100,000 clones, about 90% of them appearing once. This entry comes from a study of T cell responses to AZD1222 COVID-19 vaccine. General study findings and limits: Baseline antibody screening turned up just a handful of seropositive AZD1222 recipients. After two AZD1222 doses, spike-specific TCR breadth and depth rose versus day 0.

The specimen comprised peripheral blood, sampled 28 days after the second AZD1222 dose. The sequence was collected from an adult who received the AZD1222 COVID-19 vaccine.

In DNA, the CDR3 is TGTGCCGCCACGGGGGGCCTGAGCAATCAGCCCCAGCATTTT. It translates to CAATGGLSNQPQHF. The rearrangement uses TRBV6-5 and TRBJ1-5; maybe TRBD1 (6 bases). The CDR3 has 14 residues. Trimming shortened V by 11 bases and J by 1 base, and 15 bases separated the two germline ends. Germline CDR1 MNHEY, CDR2 SVGAGI.